Presented here are 28 T cell receptor beta chains from one specimen sequenced in a study of OX40 agonist ivuxolimab in advanced cancers. Assay: immunoSEQ multiplex PCR; the TCRdb copy retains only in-frame clones and omits some. Of around 72,000 clones in the sample, approximately 90% are singletons; the top ten hold 2% to 2.5%. The specimen was CD4+ or CD8+ T cells sorted from blood, collected in a trial of the OX40 agonist ivuxolimab. Source of these receptors: an adult with an advanced solid tumor such as melanoma, head and neck, liver or kidney cancer.

This clone came up once. The rearrangement links TRBV6-5 to TRBJ2-7; possible D gene TRBD1, 6 bases. The germline V and J ends were trimmed by 5 bases and 2 bases, with 16 bases remaining between them. The CDR3 runs to 15 residues. Germline V gives CDR1 MNHEY, CDR2 SVGAGI. The CDR3 protein is CASSAGQSPAYEQYF. The CDR3 bases are TGTGCCAGCAGTGCCGGACAGAGTCCAGCCTACGAGCAGTACTTC.

This chain connects TRBV7-9 to TRBJ1-1; D gene uncertain. CDR1 and CDR2 from the germline V gene are SEHNR and FQNEAQ (reference sequence). This CDR3 is built from 12 residues. The germline V and J ends were trimmed by 3 bases and 9 bases, with 11 bases remaining between them. This CDR3 reads CASSFEAGKAFF. CDR3 nucleotides: TGTGCCAGCAGCTTCGAGGCGGGAAAAGCTTTCTTT.

This chain uses TRBV7-2 with TRBJ2-1, with unresolved D. Germline V gives CDR1 SGHTA, CDR2 FQGNSA. V was pared by 1 base and J by 5 bases, with 6 bases between. The CDR3 length is 13 residues. CDR3: CASSLGRDNEQFF. CDR3 coding DNA: TGTGCCAGCAGCTTAGGTCGAGACAATGAGCAGTTCTTC.

The chain employs TRBV4-1 and TRBJ2-3, with TRBD2 matching over 9 bases. J lost 6 bases, V lost 0 bases, and 16 bases had no gene match. CDR3 size: 19 residues. Germline V gene data show CDR1 as MGHRA and CDR2 as YSYEKL. The CDR3 region is CASSQDGSEVAGVVDTQYF. The CDR3 region has the DNA TGCGCCAGCAGCCAAGATGGAAGTGAGGTAGCGGGAGTGGTGGATACGCAGTATTTT.

In this sample, this clone turned up once. This chain joins TRBV6-4 and TRBJ2-1; D is uncertain. Germline CDR1 reads MRHNA; CDR2 reads SNTAGT. Trimming took off 5 bases at V and 8 bases at J, with 7 bases between the two ends. This CDR3 region has 11 residues. CDR3 DNA sequence: TGTGCCAGCAGTAATGGGTATGAGCAGTTCTTC. The encoded protein is CASSNGYEQFF.

The genes are TRBV6-5 and TRBJ2-3; no definite D call. The CDR3 is 13 amino acids. Germline values: CDR1 MNHEY, CDR2 SVGAGI. V was clipped by 2 bases and J by 7 bases, with 10 bases between them. The CDR3 reads CASSYDWINTQYF. CDR3 sequence (DNA): TGTGCCAGCAGTTACGACTGGATAAATACGCAGTATTTT.

This clone was seen only once. The gene calls are TRBV19 and TRBJ2-7, with 10 bases that match TRBD2. The V gene's germline CDR1 is LNHDA and CDR2 SQIVND (reference sequence). V lost 3 bases to trimming and J lost 4 bases; unmatched junction nucleotides: 9. This CDR3 is 16 amino acids long. The CDR3 here is CASSIRLAGAHYEQYF. CDR3 DNA: TGTGCCAGTAGTATTCGGCTAGCGGGAGCACATTACGAGCAGTACTTC.

The genes are TRBV5-4 and TRBJ1-3, with no clear D. The CDR3 totals 14 residues. In germline, CDR1 is SGHNT, CDR2 YYREEE (reference sequence). The V gene lost 0 bases and the J gene lost 3 bases, with 7 bases spanning the gap. In nucleotides, the CDR3 is TGTGCCAGCAGCTTGGATATTGGTGGAAACACCATATATTTT. It is translated as CASSLDIGGNTIYF.

V and J are TRBV30 and TRBJ2-3, with 12 bases lining up with TRBD2. The ends lost 5 bases at V and 1 base at J; junction bases unmatched: 4. CDR3 length equals 15 residues. Germline V gene lookup returns CDR1 GTSNPN and CDR2 SVGIG (reference sequence). The CDR3 nucleotides read TGTGCCTGGGGACCTAGCGGGGGGGGCACAGATACGCAGTATTTT. The encoded protein is CAWGPSGGGTDTQYF.

This chain links TRBV28 with TRBJ2-1, with no clear D. Between the trimmed V and J ends, which lost 3 bases and 1 base, there was a span of 7 bases. CDR1 MDHEN and CDR2 SYDVKM come from the germline V gene. The CDR3 totals 14 residues. The CDR3 loop is CASSFLGSYNEQFF. DNA of the CDR3: TGTGCCAGCAGTTTTCTGGGATCCTACAATGAGCAGTTCTTC.

Of note for this clone: In the same sample, other DNA sequences code for this CDR3. This chain links TRBV5-4 with TRBJ1-2, with D maybe TRBD1 (5 bases). Trimming took off 4 bases at V and 4 bases at J, with 14 bases between the two ends. Germline V gene sequence: CDR1 SGHNT, CDR2 YYREEE (reference sequence). CDR3 length: 14 residues. The CDR3 bases are TGTGCCAGCAGCGGTACAGGCCGAACCTATGGCTACACCTTC. Its translation is CASSGTGRTYGYTF.

The V and J genes are TRBV19 and TRBJ2-3; 12 bases are shared with TRBD2. Germline lookup yields CDR1 LNHDA and CDR2 SQIVND (reference sequence). Trimming removed 1 base from V and 3 bases from J; junction bases left unmatched: 2. CDR3 size: 16 residues. Written as DNA, the CDR3 is TGTGCCAGTAGTATAGCTAGCGGGGGGGCAACAGATACGCAGTATTTT. This sequence encodes CASSIASGGATDTQYF.

The chain carries TRBV9 and TRBJ2-3, with D possibly being TRBD2 (6 bases). This CDR3 comprises 15 residues. Trimming left V 4 bases short and J 8 bases short, with 20 bases between. Germline CDR1 and CDR2: SGDLS and YYNGEE. CDR3 in amino acids: CASSSRLGGVGTQYF. The DNA for the CDR3 is TGTGCCAGCAGCTCGAGACTAGGAGGGGTTGGTACGCAGTATTTT. Variable domain in full (rest from reference TRBV9 and TRBJ2-3): DSGVTQTPKHLITATGQRVTLRCSPRSGDLSVYWYQQSLDQGLQFLIQYYNGEERAKGNILERFSAQQFPDLHSELNLSSLELGDSALYFCASSSRLGGVGTQYFGPGTRLTVL.

The sample holds a few counts of this clone. The rearrangement joins TRBV28 to TRBJ1-2; 8 positions agree with TRBD1. CDR1 is MDHEN, CDR2 SYDVKM, per germline. V shed 3 bases, J shed 5 bases, and the junction held 5 bases outside the gene matches. There are 14 residues in the CDR3. In DNA form, the CDR3 reads TGTGCCAGCAGTTTCTCGGACAGGGTATATGGCTACACCTTC. Translating it yields CASSFSDRVYGYTF.

The chain carries TRBV6-6 and TRBJ2-6; D tentatively fits TRBD1 or TRBD2 (5 bases each). The CDR3 is 15 amino acids. The V and J ends lost 2 bases and 4 bases respectively, with 9 bases between them. Germline-derived CDR1 and CDR2 are MNHNY and SVGAGI (reference sequence). The CDR3 loop reads CASSYDGAGANVLTF. The CDR3, as DNA: TGTGCCAGCAGTTACGACGGGGCCGGGGCCAACGTCCTGACTTTC.

This clone has a single count. The genes are TRBV7-3 and TRBJ2-3, with D possibly being TRBD1 or TRBD2 (5 bases each). V lost 1 base and J lost 6, with 11 bases in between. The CDR3 consists of 14 residues. Germline V gene lookup returns CDR1 SGHTA and CDR2 FQGTGA. CDR3 nucleotides: TGTGCCAGCAGCTTAAGAGGGGAAGGCGATACGCAGTATTTT. It yields the protein CASSLRGEGDTQYF.

The chain joins TRBV6-6 to TRBJ1-2; no clear D gene. Germline V gene sequence: CDR1 MNHNY, CDR2 SVGAGI (reference sequence). This CDR3 spans 12 amino acids. V shed 6 bases and J shed 2 bases, with 7 bases lying between them. CDR3 DNA sequence: TGTGCCAGCAGGACCCAGAACTATGGCTACACCTTC. Encoded protein: CASRTQNYGYTF.

This clone was seen a few times. The chain carries TRBV7-8 and TRBJ1-3; D remains unclear. CDR1 is SGHVS, CDR2 FQNEAQ, per germline. The CDR3 is 14 residues long. The V gene lost 0 bases and the J gene lost 1 base, with 4 bases spanning the gap. CDR3 coding DNA: TGTGCCAGCAGCTTAGCGGAGTCTGGAAACACCATATATTTT. It specifies CASSLAESGNTIYF.

The chain uses TRBV13 and TRBJ2-1; the D is unclear. The germline V gene has CDR1 PRHDT and CDR2 FYEKMQ (reference sequence). The CDR3 extends over 13 amino acids. V was cut by 5 bases and J by 7 bases, with 12 bases left in between. The CDR3: CASSPNWVNEQFF. For the CDR3, the DNA is TGTGCCAGCAGCCCTAACTGGGTTAATGAGCAGTTCTTC.

The chain has TRBV18 and TRBJ2-1; unclear D gene. Germline CDR1 KGHSH, CDR2 LQKENI. The CDR3 length is 13 residues. V lost 6 bases, J lost 6 bases, and 12 bases lay in between. The chain's CDR3 is CASSPPLVNEQFF. The CDR3 DNA sequence: TGTGCCAGCTCGCCTCCTCTGGTCAATGAGCAGTTCTTC.

The CDR3 DNA follows: TGTGCCAGTAGTACACAGCCGGGACTGGTTTATGGCTACACCTTC. It yields the protein CASSTQPGLVYGYTF. The chain combines TRBV19 with TRBJ1-2, with D possibly matching TRBD1 (5 bases). Trimming took off 4 bases at V and 5 bases at J, with 17 bases between the two ends. CDR3 length: 15 amino acids. CDR1 is LNHDA, CDR2 SQIVND, per germline (reference sequence).

The chain carries TRBV5-1 and TRBJ2-3, with a weak D call TRBD2 (6 bases). The CDR3 is 17 residues long. V dropped 0 bases and J dropped 3 bases, with 17 bases sitting between them. The germline CDR1 and CDR2 sequences are SGHRS and YFSETQ. CDR3 sequence: CASSLGYSGGVTDTQYF. For the CDR3, the DNA is TGCGCCAGCAGCTTGGGGTATAGCGGAGGGGTGACAGATACGCAGTATTTT.

The chain joins TRBV7-9 to TRBJ2-3; TRBD1 aligns across 9 bases. Germline CDR1 SEHNR, CDR2 FQNEAQ (reference sequence). This CDR3 has 15 residues. Trimming at V came to 6 bases and at J to 3 bases, leaving 7 bases not matched to a gene. CDR3 sequence reads: CASSPGTGITDTQYF. The CDR3 nucleotides are TGTGCCAGCAGTCCCGGGACAGGGATAACAGATACGCAGTATTTT.

This sequence joins TRBV7-2 and TRBJ2-5; 10 nucleotides align to TRBD2. V gave up 6 bases and J gave up 0 bases; unmatched junction bases: 4. The CDR3 runs 15 residues. Germline V gene sequence: CDR1 SGHTA, CDR2 FQGNSA. The DNA of the CDR3 is TGTGCCAGCAGTTCTAGCGGGGGCTACCAAGAGACCCAGTACTTC. Translation gives CASSSSGGYQETQYF.

J is TRBJ2-5 and V is TRBV19; 9 bases map to TRBD2. Germline V gene sequence: CDR1 LNHDA, CDR2 SQIVND (reference sequence). J gave up 4 bases and V 4 bases, and 13 bases lay outside the gene matches. The CDR3 spans 17 residues. The CDR3 DNA reads TGTGCCAGTAGTAATATTGGGACTAGCCGAGTGCGAGAGACCCAGTACTTC. Its translation is CASSNIGTSRVRETQYF.

The rearrangement joins TRBV6-5 to TRBJ2-7, with no clear D. The ends were cut back, 5 bases at V and 3 bases at J, with 5 bases in the middle. CDR3 length: 11 amino acids. The germline V gene has CDR1 MNHEY and CDR2 SVGAGI. CDR3 sequence (DNA): TGTGCCAGCAGTGATATCTACGAGCAGTACTTC. Its translation is CASSDIYEQYF.

J is TRBJ2-2 and V is TRBV7-2; perhaps TRBD2 as D (5 bases). The germline CDR1 and CDR2 sequences are SGHTA and FQGNSA. V gave up 5 bases and J gave up 1 base, with 11 bases separating them. This CDR3 has 15 amino acids. The CDR3 DNA follows: TGTGCCAGCAGCCGGACTCCTTTGAACACCGGGGAGCTGTTTTTT. Encoded protein: CASSRTPLNTGELFF.

This clone was seen a single time. The genes are TRBV6-5 and TRBJ1-2, with a possible D match to TRBD1 (5 bases). This CDR3 has 14 residues. The germline V gene has CDR1 MNHEY and CDR2 SVGAGI. The V and J ends lost 6 bases and 7 bases respectively, with 18 bases between them. In nucleotides, the CDR3 is TGTGCCAGCAGACTACACGAGGGGCGCTTTGGCTACACCTTC. Residues: CASRLHEGRFGYTF.